A selection of T cell receptor beta chains follows, all from one sample in a study of PD-L1 blockade in urothelial cancer. Profiling relied on immunoSEQ multiplex PCR, and the TCRdb table lists in-frame clones only, not all of them. The repertoire includes under 95,000 clones, 70% to 90% of them detected once, and roughly 14% sits in the top ten. Source: PBMCs, taken around atezolizumab (anti-PD-L1) treatment. These receptor sequences come from a man aged 55 to 70 with urothelial cancer. Each CDR3 is given with its conserved first and last residue. D genes are given only for firm matches. Only some rows state a clone size, as once, few, many or a class for expanded clones.

V	size	J	D	DNA	CDR3
TRBV7-2	NA	TRBJ2-7	NA	TGTGCCAGCAGCTCAAGCGCCTCCTACGAGCAGTACTTC	CASSSSASYEQYF
TRBV2	NA	TRBJ2-3	TRBD2	TGTGCCAGCAGTGAAGGGGGAGGGGCCCCTCCGCAGTATTTT	CASSEGGGAPPQYF
TRBV2	NA	TRBJ2-2	NA	TGTGCCAGCAGTCCGGACATCCGGGTGGCCGGGGAGCTGTTTTTT	CASSPDIRVAGELFF
TRBV7-8	once	TRBJ1-1	TRBD1	TGTGCCAGCAGCTTTGTGGGACAGTTCGATCCCATGGCCACTGAAGCTTTCTTT	CASSFVGQFDPMATEAFF
TRBV2	NA	TRBJ1-2	NA	TGTGCCAGCAGGGAGGTCTCCTATGGCTACACCTTC	CASREVSYGYTF
TRBV7-8	NA	TRBJ2-7	TRBD1	TGTGCCAGCAGCAGGGACAGGGAAGGCGAGCAGTACTTC	CASSRDREGEQYF
TRBV9	NA	TRBJ1-5	TRBD1	TGTGCCAGCAGCGCCGAGGACAGGCCCCAGCCCCAGCATTTT	CASSAEDRPQPQHF
TRBV29-1	NA	TRBJ2-5	TRBD1	TGCAGCGTTGGACGGACAGGGCGAGAAGAGACCCAGTACTTC	CSVGRTGREETQYF
TRBV5-6	NA	TRBJ2-2	TRBD1	TGTGCCAGCAGCTGGACAGGGGCTACCGGGGAGCTGTTTTTT	CASSWTGATGELFF
TRBV29-1	NA	TRBJ2-2	NA	TGCAGCGTTGAGGTGGGGGCGACTAACACCGGGGAGCTGTTTTTT	CSVEVGATNTGELFF
TRBV11-3	once	TRBJ1-2	NA	TGTGCCAGCAGCTTAGAATCGGGGTATGGCTACACCTTC	CASSLESGYGYTF
TRBV28	NA	TRBJ2-5	TRBD2	TGTGCCAGCAGCCATGGGGCGGGGGTCGGCGAAGAGACCCAGTACTTC	CASSHGAGVGEETQYF
TRBV7-2	NA	TRBJ2-3	NA	TGTGCCAGCAGCTCCTACACAGATACGCAGTATTTT	CASSSYTDTQYF
TRBV25-1	NA	TRBJ1-5	NA	TGTGCCAGCCTGGACAGAGATAGCAATCAGCCCCAGCATTTT	CASLDRDSNQPQHF
TRBV7-2	NA	TRBJ2-2	NA	TGTGCCAGCAGCCTCAGTCAAGCGCTGAACACCGGGGAGCTGTTTTTT	CASSLSQALNTGELFF
TRBV19	NA	TRBJ2-7	NA	TGTGCCAGTAGTGGACGACTGGACAGCTACGAGCAGTACTTC	CASSGRLDSYEQYF
TRBV19	NA	TRBJ2-1	TRBD1	TGTGCCACAGGTGACAGGGGGCATGAGCAGTTCTTC	CATGDRGHEQFF
TRBV2	NA	TRBJ2-7	TRBD1	TGTGCCAGCAGACGGGACAGGGTCTACGAGCAGTACTTC	CASRRDRVYEQYF
TRBV4-1	NA	TRBJ2-2	TRBD2	TGCGCCAGCGGCTCTAGCGGGAGGGGTACCGGGGAGCTGTTTTTT	CASGSSGRGTGELFF
TRBV4-2	NA	TRBJ1-4	NA	TGTGCCAGCAGCCAATCTAGTACGGGGTTTAATGAAAAACTGTTTTTT	CASSQSSTGFNEKLFF
TRBV2	NA	TRBJ1-2	TRBD1	TGTGCCAGCAGTTCTCTCCGGGACAGGGCCTATGGCTACACCTTC	CASSSLRDRAYGYTF
TRBV5-1	NA	TRBJ2-1	TRBD2	TGCGCCAGCAGCTTGCTTAGCGGGAGGGCTTCCGAGCAGTTCTTC	CASSLLSGRASEQFF
TRBV4-2	NA	TRBJ2-7	NA	TGTGCCAGCAGCCATCCCACCGGGACAACTGACTACGAGCAGTACTTC	CASSHPTGTTDYEQYF
TRBV27	NA	TRBJ1-1	TRBD1	TGTGCCAGCAGCCAAATCCGGGACAGGGGATTAAACACTGAAGCTTTCTTT	CASSQIRDRGLNTEAFF
TRBV7-2	NA	TRBJ2-2	NA	TGTGCCAGCAGTCGCGACAGTGGCACCGGGGAGCTGTTTTTT	CASSRDSGTGELFF
TRBV7-9	NA	TRBJ2-1	NA	TGTGCCAGCAGCTCAATGGGGGGGGCGCGCGATGAGCAGTTCTTC	CASSSMGGARDEQFF
TRBV5-4	once	TRBJ2-5	NA	TGTGCCATCCAACCTGGACTTAGCCCAGAAGAGACCCAGTACTTC	CAIQPGLSPEETQYF
TRBV6-5	NA	TRBJ2-3	NA	TGTGCCAGCAGCCTCCATTTTGGCTCCACAGATACGCAGTATTTT	CASSLHFGSTDTQYF
TRBV9	NA	TRBJ2-7	NA	TGTGCCAGCAGCGTAGAGGGTCAGAGGGCCGAGCAGTACTTC	CASSVEGQRAEQYF
TRBV7-9	NA	TRBJ2-1	TRBD2	TGTGCCAGCAGTTTGGTCCCTTCGTCGGGGGGTAGCTACAATGAGCAGTTCTTC	CASSLVPSSGGSYNEQFF
TRBV11-2	NA	TRBJ2-7	TRBD2	TGTGCCAGCAAGCGCACGGGAGGGCTCGAGCAGTACTTC	CASKRTGGLEQYF
TRBV5-1	once	TRBJ2-2	TRBD1	TGCGCCAGCAGCGCGACAGGGGTCAGAGGCACCGGGGAGCTGTTTTTT	CASSATGVRGTGELFF
TRBV10-2	NA	TRBJ1-5	NA	TGCGCCAGCAGTGGTCACATTAGCAATCAGCCCCAGCATTTT	CASSGHISNQPQHF
TRBV6-1	NA	TRBJ1-4	NA	TGTGCCAGCAGTGACCAACCGGGGGGAGGGGAAAAACTGTTTTTT	CASSDQPGGGEKLFF
TRBV9	NA	TRBJ2-2	NA	TGTGCCAGCAGCATTCAGGGGGGAACCGGGGAGCTGTTTTTT	CASSIQGGTGELFF
TRBV6-5	few	TRBJ1-2	NA	TGTGCCAGCACCAGTTTCACCAGTACCTATGGCTACACCTTC	CASTSFTSTYGYTF
TRBV13	NA	TRBJ1-2	TRBD1	TGTGCCAGCAGCCCACAGGGGAGCTATGGCTACACCTTC	CASSPQGSYGYTF
TRBV29-1	NA	TRBJ2-3	TRBD2	TGCAGCGTTGAAGGGGCGGGAGACTCCGGATCCACAGATACGCAGTATTTT	CSVEGAGDSGSTDTQYF
TRBV6-5	NA	TRBJ2-1	NA	TGTGCCAGCAGTTACTCAGATGGCCGCGGGTTGTTCTTC	CASSYSDGRGLFF
TRBV7-3	NA	TRBJ2-7	NA	TGTGCCAGCAGCTTAGTCCAGGGTGGAATCGACGAGCAGTACTTC	CASSLVQGGIDEQYF
TRBV11-3	NA	TRBJ2-3	NA	TGTGCCAGCAGCTTAGGCGGTTCCACAGATACGCAGTATTTT	CASSLGGSTDTQYF
TRBV30	NA	TRBJ1-1	TRBD1	TGTGCCTGGAGCCGAGGGACAGGGGGCACTGAAGCTTTCTTT	CAWSRGTGGTEAFF
TRBV6-4	NA	TRBJ2-1	TRBD1	TGTGCCAGCAGTGGGAAGAGGGGGCAAAGTTCTGAGCAGTTCTTC	CASSGKRGQSSEQFF
TRBV11-3	NA	TRBJ1-2	TRBD1	TGTGCCAGCAGCCAATCCGGGACAGGAGATAACTATGGCTACACCTTC	CASSQSGTGDNYGYTF
TRBV27	NA	TRBJ2-1	TRBD2	TGTGCCAGCAAATTAGCGGGAGGGCTCTACAATGAGCAGTTCTTC	CASKLAGGLYNEQFF
TRBV6-5	NA	TRBJ2-2	NA	TGTGCCAGCGCCAAGCCAGGGGCCGGGGAGCTGTTTTTT	CASAKPGAGELFF
TRBV5-6	NA	TRBJ2-3	TRBD1	TGTGCCAGCAGCGCCACTGGACAGGGTTTAACAGATACGCAGTATTTT	CASSATGQGLTDTQYF
TRBV10-3	NA	TRBJ1-1	NA	TGTGCCATCAGCCCCCAGGGGAACACTGAAGCTTTCTTT	CAISPQGNTEAFF
TRBV29-1	NA	TRBJ2-2	TRBD1	TGCAGCGTTGGAGGGGGCGGCGGGGAGCTGTTTTTT	CSVGGGGGELFF
TRBV7-3	NA	TRBJ2-2	NA	TGTGCCAGCAGCTCCCGGGACTACACCGGGGAGCTGTTTTTT	CASSSRDYTGELFF
TRBV4-3	NA	TRBJ1-1	NA	TGCGCCAGCAGCCAAGATACAGGCGCCCCACAAGACATGAACACTGAAGCTTTCTTT	CASSQDTGAPQDMNTEAFF
TRBV7-9	NA	TRBJ2-2	TRBD2	TGTGCCAGCAGCACCGGTGGGAGCGGGAGTATCACCGGGGAGCTGTTTTTT	CASSTGGSGSITGELFF
TRBV7-9	NA	TRBJ2-4	TRBD1	TGTGCCAGCAGCGTCGGACAGGGACTAGCCAAAAACATTCAGTACTTC	CASSVGQGLAKNIQYF
TRBV5-4	NA	TRBJ2-1	TRBD1	TGTGCCAGCAGCTTAGAACAGGGGATTGGTAATGAGCAGTTCTTC	CASSLEQGIGNEQFF
TRBV27	NA	TRBJ2-2	NA	TGTGCCAGCAGTGTAGAGTCCGGGGAGCTGTTTTTT	CASSVESGELFF